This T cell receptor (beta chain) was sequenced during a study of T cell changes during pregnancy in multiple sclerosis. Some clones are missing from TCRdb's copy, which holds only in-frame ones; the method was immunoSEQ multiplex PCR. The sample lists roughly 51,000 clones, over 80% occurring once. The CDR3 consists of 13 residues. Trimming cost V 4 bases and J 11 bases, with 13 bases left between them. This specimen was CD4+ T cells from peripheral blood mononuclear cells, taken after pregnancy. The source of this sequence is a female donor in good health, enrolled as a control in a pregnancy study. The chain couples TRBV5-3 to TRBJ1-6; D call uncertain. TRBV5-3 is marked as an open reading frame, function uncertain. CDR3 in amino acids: CARSQAPTTPLHF. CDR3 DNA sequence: TGTGCCAGAAGCCAGGCTCCAACGACACCCCTCCACTTT.